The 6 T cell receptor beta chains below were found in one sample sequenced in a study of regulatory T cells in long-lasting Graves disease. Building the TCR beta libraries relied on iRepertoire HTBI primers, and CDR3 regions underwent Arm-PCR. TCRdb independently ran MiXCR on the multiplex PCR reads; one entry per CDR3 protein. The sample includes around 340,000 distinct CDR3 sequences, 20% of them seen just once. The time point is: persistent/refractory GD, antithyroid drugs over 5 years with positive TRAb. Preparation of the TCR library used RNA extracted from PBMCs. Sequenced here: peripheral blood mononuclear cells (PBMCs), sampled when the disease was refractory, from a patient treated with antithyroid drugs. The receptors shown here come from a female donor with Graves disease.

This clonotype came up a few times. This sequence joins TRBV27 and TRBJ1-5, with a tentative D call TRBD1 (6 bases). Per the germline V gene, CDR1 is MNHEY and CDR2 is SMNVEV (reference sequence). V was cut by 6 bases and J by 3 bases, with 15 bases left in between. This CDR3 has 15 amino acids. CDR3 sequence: CASRSLRGANQPQHF. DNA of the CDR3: TGTGCCAGCAGGTCCCTGCGGGGGGCCAATCAGCCCCAGCATTTT.

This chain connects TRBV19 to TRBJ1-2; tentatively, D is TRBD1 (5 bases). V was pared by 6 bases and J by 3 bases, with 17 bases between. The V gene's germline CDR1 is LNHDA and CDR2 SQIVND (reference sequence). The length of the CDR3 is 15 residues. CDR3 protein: CASSYLRWGHYGYTF. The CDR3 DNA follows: TGTGCCAGTAGCTACCTTAGATGGGGCCACTATGGCTACACCTTC.

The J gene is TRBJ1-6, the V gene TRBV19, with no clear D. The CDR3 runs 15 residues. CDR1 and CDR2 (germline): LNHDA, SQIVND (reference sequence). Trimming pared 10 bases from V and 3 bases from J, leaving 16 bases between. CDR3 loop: CATHSPGSYNSPLHF. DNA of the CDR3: TGTGCCACTCACAGCCCCGGGAGCTATAATTCACCCCTCCACTTT.

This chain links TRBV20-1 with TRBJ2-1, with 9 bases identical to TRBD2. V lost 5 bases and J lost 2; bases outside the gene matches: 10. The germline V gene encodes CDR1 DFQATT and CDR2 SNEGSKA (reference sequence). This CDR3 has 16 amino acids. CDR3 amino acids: CSALPSSGETYNEQFF. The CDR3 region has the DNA TGCAGTGCTCTACCTTCTAGCGGGGAAACCTACAATGAGCAGTTCTTC.

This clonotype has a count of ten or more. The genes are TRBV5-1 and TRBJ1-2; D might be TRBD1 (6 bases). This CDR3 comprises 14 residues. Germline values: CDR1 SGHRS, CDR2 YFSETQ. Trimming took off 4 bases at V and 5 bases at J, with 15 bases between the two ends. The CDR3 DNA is TGCGCCAGCAGCCAAGGCGGGGGCCCGTATGGCTACACCTTC. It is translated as CASSQGGGPYGYTF.

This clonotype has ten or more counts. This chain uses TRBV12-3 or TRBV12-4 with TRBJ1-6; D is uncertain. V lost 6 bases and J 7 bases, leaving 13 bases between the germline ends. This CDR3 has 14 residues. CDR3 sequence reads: CASSRDRENSPLHF. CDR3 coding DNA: TGTGCCAGCAGCCGAGATCGGGAAAATTCACCCCTCCACTTT.